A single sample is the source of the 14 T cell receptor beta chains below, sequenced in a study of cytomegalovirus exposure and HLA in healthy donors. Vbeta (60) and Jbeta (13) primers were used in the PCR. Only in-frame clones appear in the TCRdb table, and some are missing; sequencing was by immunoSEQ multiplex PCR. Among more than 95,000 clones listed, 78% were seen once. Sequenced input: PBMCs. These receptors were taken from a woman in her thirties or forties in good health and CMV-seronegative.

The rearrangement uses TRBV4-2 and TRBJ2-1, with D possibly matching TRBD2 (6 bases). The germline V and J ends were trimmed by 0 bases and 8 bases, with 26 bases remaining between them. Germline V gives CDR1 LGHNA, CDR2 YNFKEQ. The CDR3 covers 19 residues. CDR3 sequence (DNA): TGTGCCAGCAGCCAAGACGACGGGGGTCGTGGACTGACGAACGATGAGCAGTTCTTC. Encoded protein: CASSQDDGGRGLTNDEQFF.

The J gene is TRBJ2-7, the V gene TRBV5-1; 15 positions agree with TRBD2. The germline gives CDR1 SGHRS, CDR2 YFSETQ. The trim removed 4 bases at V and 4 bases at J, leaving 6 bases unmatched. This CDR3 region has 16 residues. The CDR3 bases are TGCGCCAGCAGCCCCGGGACTAGCGGGAGGCTATACGAGCAGTACTTC. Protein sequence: CASSPGTSGRLYEQYF.

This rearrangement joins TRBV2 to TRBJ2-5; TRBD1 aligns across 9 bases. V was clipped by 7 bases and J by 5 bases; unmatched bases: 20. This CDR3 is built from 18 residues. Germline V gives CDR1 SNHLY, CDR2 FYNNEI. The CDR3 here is CASMGGFGQGMGGETQYF. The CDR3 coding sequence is TGTGCCAGCATGGGGGGCTTCGGACAGGGGATGGGAGGGGAGACCCAGTACTTC.

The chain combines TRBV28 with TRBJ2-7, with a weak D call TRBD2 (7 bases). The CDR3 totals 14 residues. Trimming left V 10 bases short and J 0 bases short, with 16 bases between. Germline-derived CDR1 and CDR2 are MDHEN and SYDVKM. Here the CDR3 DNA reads TGTGCCACCGCTTTGGGGGGGGCCTCCTACGAGCAGTACTTC. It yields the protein CATALGGASYEQYF. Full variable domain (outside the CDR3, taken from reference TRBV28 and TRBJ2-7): DVKVTQSSRYLVKRTGEKVFLECVQDMDHENMFWYRQDPGLGLRLIYFSYDVKMKEKGDIPEGYSVSREKKERFSLILESASTNQTSMYLCATALGGASYEQYFGPGTRLTVT.

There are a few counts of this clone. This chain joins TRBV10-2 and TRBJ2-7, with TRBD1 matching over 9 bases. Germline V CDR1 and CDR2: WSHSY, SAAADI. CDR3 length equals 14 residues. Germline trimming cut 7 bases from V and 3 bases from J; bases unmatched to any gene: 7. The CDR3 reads CASKEGQGIYEQYF. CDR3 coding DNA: TGCGCCAGCAAGGAGGGACAGGGAATCTACGAGCAGTACTTC.

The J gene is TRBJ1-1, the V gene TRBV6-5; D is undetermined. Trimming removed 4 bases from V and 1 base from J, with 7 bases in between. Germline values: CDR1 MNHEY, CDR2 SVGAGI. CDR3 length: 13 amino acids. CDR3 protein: CASSWSENTEAFF. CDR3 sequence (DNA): TGTGCCAGCAGTTGGTCAGAGAACACTGAAGCTTTCTTT.

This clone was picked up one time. In nucleotides, the CDR3 is TGTGCCAGCAGCTTCATGAGCGGGTACAATGAGCAGTTCTTC. Translating it yields CASSFMSGYNEQFF. V and J are TRBV7-9 and TRBJ2-1; tentatively, D is TRBD2 (6 bases). Trimming took off 3 bases at V and 4 bases at J, with 10 bases between the two ends. The germline V gene encodes CDR1 SEHNR and CDR2 FQNEAQ (reference sequence). The CDR3 loop spans 14 amino acids.

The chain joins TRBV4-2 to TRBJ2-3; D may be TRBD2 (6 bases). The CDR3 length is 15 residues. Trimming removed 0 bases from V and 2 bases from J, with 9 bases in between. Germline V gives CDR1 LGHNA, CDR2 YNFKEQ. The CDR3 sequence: CASSQELALTDTQYF. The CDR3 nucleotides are TGTGCCAGCAGCCAAGAACTAGCCCTCACAGATACGCAGTATTTT.

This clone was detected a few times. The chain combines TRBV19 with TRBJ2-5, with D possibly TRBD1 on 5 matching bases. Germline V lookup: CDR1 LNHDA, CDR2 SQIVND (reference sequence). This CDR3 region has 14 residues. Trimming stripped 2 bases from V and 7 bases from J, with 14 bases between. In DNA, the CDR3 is TGTGCCAGTAGTATAAGTGCAGGGAAATGGACCCAGTACTTC. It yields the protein CASSISAGKWTQYF. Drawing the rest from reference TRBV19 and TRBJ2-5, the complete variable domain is DGGITQSPKYLFRKEGQNVTLSCEQNLNHDAMYWYRQDPGQGLRLIYYSQIVNDFQKGDIAEGYSVSREKKESFPLTVTSAQKNPTAFYLCASSISAGKWTQYFGPGTRLLVL.

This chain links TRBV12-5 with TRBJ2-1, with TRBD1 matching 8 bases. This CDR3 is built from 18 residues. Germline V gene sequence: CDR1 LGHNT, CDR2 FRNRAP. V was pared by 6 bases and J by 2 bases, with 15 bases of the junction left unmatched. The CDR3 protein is CASGITGGIVLPYNEQFF. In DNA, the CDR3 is TGTGCTAGTGGGATTACAGGGGGGATAGTCCTACCCTACAATGAGCAGTTCTTC. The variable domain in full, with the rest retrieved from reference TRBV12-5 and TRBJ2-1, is DARVTQTPRHKVTEMGQEVTMRCQPILGHNTVFWYRQTMMQGLELLAYFRNRAPLDDSGMPKDRFSAEMPDATLATLKIQPSEPRDSAVYFCASGITGGIVLPYNEQFFGPGTRLTVL.

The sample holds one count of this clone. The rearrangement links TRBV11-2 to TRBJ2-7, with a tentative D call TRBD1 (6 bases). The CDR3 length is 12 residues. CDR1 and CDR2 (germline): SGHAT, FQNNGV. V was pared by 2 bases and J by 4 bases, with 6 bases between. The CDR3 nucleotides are TGTGCCAGCAGCTTAACAGGGTACGAGCAGTACTTC. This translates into CASSLTGYEQYF.

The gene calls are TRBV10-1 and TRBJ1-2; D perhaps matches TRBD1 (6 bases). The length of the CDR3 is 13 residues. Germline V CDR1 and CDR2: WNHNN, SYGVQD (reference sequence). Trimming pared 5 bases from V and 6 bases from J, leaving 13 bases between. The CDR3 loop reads CASSSQTGHGYTF. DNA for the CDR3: TGCGCCAGCAGTAGCCAGACAGGCCATGGCTACACCTTC.

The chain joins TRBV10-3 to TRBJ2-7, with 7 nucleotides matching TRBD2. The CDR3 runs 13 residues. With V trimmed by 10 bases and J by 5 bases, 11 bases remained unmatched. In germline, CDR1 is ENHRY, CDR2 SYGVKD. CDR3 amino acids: CATRWGGIDEQYF. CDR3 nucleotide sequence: TGTGCCACCCGATGGGGAGGGATCGACGAGCAGTACTTC.

The CDR3 DNA reads TGTGCCAGCAGTTACGGCCAGATAAATGAGCAGTTCTTC. Its protein is CASSYGQINEQFF. V usage is TRBV6-6 and J usage is TRBJ2-1, with unresolved D. The V end lost 2 bases, the J end lost 7 bases, and 9 bases lay between the germline ends. Germline V lookup: CDR1 MNHNY, CDR2 SVGAGI (reference sequence). This CDR3 comprises 13 residues.